The 13 T cell receptor beta chains in this list originate from one sample, sequenced in a study of blood T cell repertoires in COVID-19 (dated by TCRdb to 2019 to 2021). Receptor amplification or capture employed the immunoSEQ multiplex PCR assay. In TCRdb, the immuneACCESS table is reduced to in-frame sequences with V and J assigned. These tables do not hold every clone; where another copy was compared, an unresolved V gene accounts for under half, and the others remain unexplained. For this sample there are more than 75,000 clones; around 83% appear just once. Jointly, the top ten make up 20% to 25% of the sample. The sample consisted of peripheral blood. These receptors were obtained from a man aged 55 to 70 with acute or convalescent COVID-19.

This clone occurred once. The chain links TRBV7-2 to TRBJ2-1; 9 bases line up with TRBD2. Germline lookup yields CDR1 SGHTA and CDR2 FQGNSA. The CDR3 is 16 amino acids. V lost 5 bases, J lost 16 bases, and 21 bases stayed unmatched. This chain's CDR3 is CASSVGTSRPLHPGFF. CDR3 coding DNA: TGTGCCAGCAGCGTAGGGACTAGCAGGCCCCTTCACCCGGGTTTCTTC.

The chain recombines TRBV5-1 with TRBJ2-7; no reliable D call. The germline V gene has CDR1 SGHRS and CDR2 YFSETQ. The CDR3 consists of 13 residues. V shed 4 bases and J shed 3 bases, with 11 bases lying between them. CDR3 coding DNA: TGCGCCAGCAGCCGCGACACGAGCTACGAGCAGTACTTC. This codes for CASSRDTSYEQYF.

V gene TRBV5-8 combines with J gene TRBJ1-1; 9 positions match TRBD1. Trimming took 4 bases from V and 1 from J; bases not matched to a gene: 5. The CDR3 sequence is 15 residues long. CDR1 SGHTS and CDR2 YDEGEE come from the germline V gene. The CDR3 region is CASSTRTGENTEAFF. Here the CDR3 DNA reads TGTGCCAGCAGCACAAGGACAGGGGAGAACACTGAAGCTTTCTTT.

This clone has only a few counts. V gene TRBV19 combines with J gene TRBJ2-3; 8 bases are shared with TRBD1. Losses at the gene ends were 9 bases for V and 4 bases for J; bases not matched to a gene: 9. This CDR3 has 14 amino acids. The germline V gene has CDR1 LNHDA and CDR2 SQIVND (reference sequence). Here the CDR3 reads CASGQGRGSDTQYF. The CDR3 DNA follows: TGTGCCAGCGGACAGGGAAGGGGGTCAGATACGCAGTATTTT.

The chain's CDR3 is CASSDSRGGTDTQYF. The CDR3 bases are TGTGCCAGCAGTGACTCGCGGGGGGGCACAGATACGCAGTATTTT. The chain combines TRBV6-4 with TRBJ2-3; 8 nucleotides match TRBD2. V dropped 0 bases and J dropped 1; count of bases not matched to a gene: 0. CDR3 length: 15 amino acids. Germline lookup yields CDR1 MRHNA and CDR2 SNTAGT.

The chain links TRBV18 to TRBJ1-5; the D is unclear. This CDR3 region has 14 residues. The germline V gene has CDR1 KGHSH and CDR2 LQKENI. V was trimmed by 5 bases and J by 0 bases, leaving 8 bases between them. The CDR3, as DNA: TGTGCCAGCTCAGTGGCAGATAGCAATCAGCCCCAGCATTTT. This codes for CASSVADSNQPQHF.

A single count supports this clone. J is TRBJ2-3 and V is TRBV14; D is perhaps TRBD1 (5 bases). The CDR3 length is 17 residues. Germline V gene sequence: CDR1 SGHDN, CDR2 FVKESK. V lost 4 bases and J lost 7, with 24 bases in between. CDR3 amino acids: CASSRDSRATVEYTQYF. The CDR3 DNA follows: TGTGCCAGCAGCCGAGACAGTAGGGCGACAGTGGAGTATACGCAGTATTTT.

Here the CDR3 DNA reads TGTGCCATCAGTGAAGGCAGGACTTATGGCTACACCTTC. Its translation: CAISEGRTYGYTF. This chain uses TRBV10-3 with TRBJ1-2; D call uncertain. The CDR3 has 13 amino acids. The ends were cut back, 3 bases at V and 5 bases at J, with 10 bases in the middle. Germline CDR1 and CDR2: ENHRY and SYGVKD.

This chain links TRBV6-1 with TRBJ1-6; D gene unclear. The CDR3 totals 15 residues. Germline lookup yields CDR1 MNHNS and CDR2 SASEGT. Trimming shortened V by 1 base and J by 5 bases, and 9 bases separated the two germline ends. CDR3 region: CASSEELANNSPLHF. CDR3 nucleotide sequence: TGTGCCAGCAGTGAAGAATTGGCAAATAATTCACCCCTCCACTTT.

Details on this clone: Sequence at one end of the junction differs from germline and may be a read error. The chain carries TRBV7-2 and TRBJ2-2; 8 bases agree with TRBD2. The CDR3 extends over 16 amino acids. Germline CDR1 is SGHTA and CDR2 is FQGNSA. The CDR3 DNA sequence: TGTGCCAGCAGTTTAGCACCGGGGGGGCAAACCGGGGAGCTGTTTTTT. Protein product: CASSLAPGGQTGELFF.

The chain carries TRBV24-1 and TRBJ2-2; weak D call: TRBD2 (5 bases). Between the trimmed V and J ends, which lost 2 bases and 7 bases, there was a span of 10 bases. CDR3 length: 14 residues. Germline V gene data show CDR1 as KGHDR and CDR2 as SFDVKD. CDR3 sequence (DNA): TGTGCCACCAGTGATTGGTCCGGGAACGGGGAGCTGTTTTTT. Translated, it gives CATSDWSGNGELFF.

This sequence joins TRBV7-8 and TRBJ1-6; TRBD1 is a possible D gene (6 bases). This CDR3 is built from 14 residues. Looked up from germline, CDR1 is SGHVS and CDR2 is FQNEAQ. The germline V and J ends were trimmed by 6 bases and 14 bases, with 20 bases remaining between them. CDR3 in amino acids: CASRPGEQRATLHF. The DNA of the CDR3 is TGTGCCAGCAGACCAGGGGAACAGAGGGCCACCCTCCACTTT.

This chain connects TRBV25-1 to TRBJ1-1; D perhaps matches TRBD1 (5 bases). The V end was cut by 5 bases, the J end by 6 bases, with 16 bases between. This CDR3 spans 14 amino acids. Germline lookup yields CDR1 MGHDK and CDR2 SYGVNS. DNA for the CDR3: TGTGCCAGCAGTTTCGCCGGGGGGGTCGCTGAAGCTTTCTTT. It specifies CASSFAGGVAEAFF.